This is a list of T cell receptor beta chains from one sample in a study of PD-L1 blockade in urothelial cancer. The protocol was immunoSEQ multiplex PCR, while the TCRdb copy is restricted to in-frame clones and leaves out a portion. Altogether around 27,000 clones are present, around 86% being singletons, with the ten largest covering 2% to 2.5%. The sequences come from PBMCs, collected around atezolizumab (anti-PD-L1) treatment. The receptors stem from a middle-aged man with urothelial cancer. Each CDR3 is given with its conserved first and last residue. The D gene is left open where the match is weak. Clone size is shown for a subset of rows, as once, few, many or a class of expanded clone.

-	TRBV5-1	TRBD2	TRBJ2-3	TGCGCCAGCAGCGGGGGGGGACTAGCGGGGGCCACAGATACGCAGTATTTT	CASSGGGLAGATDTQYF
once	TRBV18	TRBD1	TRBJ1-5	TGTGCCAGCTCAAGTGGCGGGACAGGGGTAGGAAATCAGCCCCAGCATTTT	CASSSGGTGVGNQPQHF
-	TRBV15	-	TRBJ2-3	TGTGCCACCAGCAGACCCTCCTCCAGCACAGATACGCAGTATTTT	CATSRPSSSTDTQYF
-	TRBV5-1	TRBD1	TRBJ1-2	TGCGCCAGCAGCGGCGGGACAGGGCCCTATGGCTACACCTTC	CASSGGTGPYGYTF
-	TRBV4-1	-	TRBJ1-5	TGCGCCAGCAGCCAAACTGTCGTCGGCAATCAGCCCCAGCATTTT	CASSQTVVGNQPQHF
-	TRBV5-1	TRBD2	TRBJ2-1	TGCGCCAGCAGCACTAGCGGGAGGGCCTGGCAGTTCTTC	CASSTSGRAWQFF
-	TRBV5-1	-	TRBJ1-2	TGCGCCAGCAGCTTACAGGGTGTAGACTACACCTTC	CASSLQGVDYTF
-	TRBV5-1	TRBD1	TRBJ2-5	TGCGCCAGCAGCTTGCAGGGACAGGCCCAAGAGACCCAGTACTTC	CASSLQGQAQETQYF
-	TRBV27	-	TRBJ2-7	TGTGCCAGCAGTTTACGGAGGAAAGGGCTAGCGAGCCACACCTACGAGCAGTACTTC	CASSLRRKGLASHTYEQYF
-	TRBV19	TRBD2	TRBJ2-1	TGTGCCAGTAGTGCCATGGCGGGAGGGTGGAATGAGCAGTTCTTC	CASSAMAGGWNEQFF
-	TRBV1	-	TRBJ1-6	TGCACCAGCAGCCAAAGGGTCAGGGGCTCCATTCCTCAGATTTACTATAATTCACCCCTCCACTTT	CTSSQRVRGSIPQIYYNSPLHF
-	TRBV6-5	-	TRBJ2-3	TGTGCCAGCAGTTACTATACAGGGAGGGCAGATACGCAGTATTTT	CASSYYTGRADTQYF
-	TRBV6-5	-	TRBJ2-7	TGTGCCAGCAGTTACTTAGGCCTCGGACTTACCTACGAGCAGTACTTC	CASSYLGLGLTYEQYF
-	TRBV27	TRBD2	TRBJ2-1	TGTGCCAGCAGTTTACGGGTCAGCGGGAGCTCCTACAATGAGCAGTTCTTC	CASSLRVSGSSYNEQFF
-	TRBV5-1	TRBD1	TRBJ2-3	TGCGCCAGCACCCAGAATGACAGGGCAGCAGATACGCAGTATTTT	CASTQNDRAADTQYF
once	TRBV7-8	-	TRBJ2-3	TGTGCCAGCAGTAGAGGAAATACGCAGTATTTT	CASSRGNTQYF
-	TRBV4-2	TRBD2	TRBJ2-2	TGTGCCAGCAGCCAGGCTAGCGGGGCGAACACCGGGGAGCTGTTTTTT	CASSQASGANTGELFF
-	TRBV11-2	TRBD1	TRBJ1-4	TGTGCCAGCAGCTTAGATACCGTTTTTGGACAGGGGAGCGAAAAACTGTTTTTT	CASSLDTVFGQGSEKLFF
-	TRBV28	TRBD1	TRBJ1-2	TGTGCCAGCAGTTTATCCGGGACAGCGGGCCTTGGCTACACCTTC	CASSLSGTAGLGYTF
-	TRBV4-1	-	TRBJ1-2	TGCGCCAGCAGCCAAGACACACAGGGCTTCTATGGCTACACCTTC	CASSQDTQGFYGYTF
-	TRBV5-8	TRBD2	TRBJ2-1	TGTGCCAGCAGCTCAGAGAGCGGGACCTACAATGAGCAGTTCTTC	CASSSESGTYNEQFF
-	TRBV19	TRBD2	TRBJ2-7	TGTGCCAGTAGTCCAGGGACTAGCGGAGGCCACTACGAGCAGTACTTC	CASSPGTSGGHYEQYF
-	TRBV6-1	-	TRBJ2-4	TGTGCCAGCGGGCAGGGGATCAAAAACATTCAGTACTTC	CASGQGIKNIQYF